The TCR beta chain described here comes from a study of T cell repertoires in cytomegalovirus infection. Looking at the study overall: Public TCR beta signatures were indicative of both CMV infection and a matching HLA type. Overall study results and limits: Using cumulative public TCR beta family frequency, the authors identified those who carried CMV together with the relevant HLA.

TCRdb called the reads again in MiXCR, with one record for every CDR3 protein. The sample lists roughly 120,000 distinct CDR3 sequences, around 30% occurring once. Note on this clonotype: No antigen is known for it.

This CDR3 is built from 16 residues. Trimming removed 0 bases from V and 5 bases from J; junction bases left unmatched: 12. The germline V gene encodes CDR1 SQVTM and CDR2 ANQGSEA. The sample here was CD8+ T cells from cultured PBMCs, taken from culture after CMV antigen stimulation. The TCR was taken from a human donor in good health (CMV status not recorded). Some clones in this sample may be carry-over from other donors' samples. The chain links TRBV29-1 to TRBJ2-5, with TRBD2 matching 7 bases. CDR3 DNA sequence: TGCAGCGTTGAAGATTTAGGGCAGCGGGGCGGGGAGACCCAGTACTTC. Protein: CSVEDLGQRGGETQYF.